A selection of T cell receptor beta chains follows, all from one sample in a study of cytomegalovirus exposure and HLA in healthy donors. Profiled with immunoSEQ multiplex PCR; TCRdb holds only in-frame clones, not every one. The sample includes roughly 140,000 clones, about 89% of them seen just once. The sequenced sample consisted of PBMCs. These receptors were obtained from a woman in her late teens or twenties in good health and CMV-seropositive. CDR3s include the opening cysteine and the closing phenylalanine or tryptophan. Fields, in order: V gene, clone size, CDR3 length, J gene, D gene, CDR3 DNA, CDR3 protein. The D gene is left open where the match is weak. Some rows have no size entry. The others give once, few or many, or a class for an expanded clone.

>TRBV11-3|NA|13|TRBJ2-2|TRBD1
TGTGCCAGCAGAAAAACAGGGGTTAGGGAGCTGTTTTTT
CASRKTGVRELFF
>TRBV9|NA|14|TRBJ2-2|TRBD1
TGTGCCGGAGGACAGGGGGCAGACACCGGGGAGCTGTTTTTT
CAGGQGADTGELFF
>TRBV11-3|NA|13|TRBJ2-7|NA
TGTGCCAGCAGCATAGACCTCTCCTACGAGCAGTACTTC
CASSIDLSYEQYF
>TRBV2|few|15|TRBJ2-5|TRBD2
TGTGCCAGCAGTGAAGAGCGGGAGGGCCCAGAGACCCAGTACTTC
CASSEEREGPETQYF
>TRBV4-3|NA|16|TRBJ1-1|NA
TGCGCCAGCAGCCAAGATCAGGGGACGGAGAACACTGAAGCTTTCTTT
CASSQDQGTENTEAFF
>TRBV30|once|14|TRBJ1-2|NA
TGTGCCTGGATTTCTTCAGGGCACGGCTATGGCTACACCTTC
CAWISSGHGYGYTF
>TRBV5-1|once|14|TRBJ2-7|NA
TGCGCCAGCCATATACAGGGACCTTCGGGGGAGCAGTACTTC
CASHIQGPSGEQYF
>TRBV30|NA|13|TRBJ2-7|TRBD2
TGTGCCTGGAGTCCCGGGACTACGTACGAGCAGTACTTC
CAWSPGTTYEQYF
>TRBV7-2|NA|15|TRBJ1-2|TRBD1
TGTGCCAGCAGCTTAGGTCCCAACAGGGGGCATGGCTACACCTTC
CASSLGPNRGHGYTF
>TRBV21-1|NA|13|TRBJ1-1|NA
TGTGGGCGGAGGGCCCAGGATGGCACTGAAGCTTTCTTT
CGRRAQDGTEAFF
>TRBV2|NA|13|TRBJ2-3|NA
TGTGCCAGCAGCGGAAGACTTACAGATACGCAGTATTTT
CASSGRLTDTQYF
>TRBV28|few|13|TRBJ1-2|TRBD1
TGTGCCAGCAGTTTGGAAGGGGGCTTTGGCTACACCTTC
CASSLEGGFGYTF
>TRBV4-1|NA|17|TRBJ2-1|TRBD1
TGCGCCAGCAGCCAAATTACCGGGACAGGGGCCCTCAATGAGCAGTTCTTC
CASSQITGTGALNEQFF
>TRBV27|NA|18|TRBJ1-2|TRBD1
TGTGCCAGCAGTTTGTTTGGACAGGGGGCCGGATTCAACTATGGCTACACCTTC
CASSLFGQGAGFNYGYTF
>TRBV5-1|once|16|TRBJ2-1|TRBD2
TGCGCCAGCAGCTTGGGCGGACTAGCGGGATCCAATGAGCAGTTCTTC
CASSLGGLAGSNEQFF
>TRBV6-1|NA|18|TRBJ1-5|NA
TGTGCCAGCAGTGAAGCGAGGAACTACCACTATAGCAATCAGCCCCAGCATTTT
CASSEARNYHYSNQPQHF
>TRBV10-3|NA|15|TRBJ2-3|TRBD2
TGTGCCATCAGTGTCAGGGGGACTAGCGGGAGTCCGCAGTATTTT
CAISVRGTSGSPQYF